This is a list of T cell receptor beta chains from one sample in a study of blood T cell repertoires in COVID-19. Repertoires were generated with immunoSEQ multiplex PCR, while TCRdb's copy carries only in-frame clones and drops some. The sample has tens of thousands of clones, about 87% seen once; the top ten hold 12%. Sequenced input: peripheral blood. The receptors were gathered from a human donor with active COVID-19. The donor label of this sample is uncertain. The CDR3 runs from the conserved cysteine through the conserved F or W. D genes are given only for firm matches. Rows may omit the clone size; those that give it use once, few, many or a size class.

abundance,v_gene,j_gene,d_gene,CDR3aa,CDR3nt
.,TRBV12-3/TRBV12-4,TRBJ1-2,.,CASSPGVYGYTF,TGTGCCAGCAGCCCAGGGGTATATGGCTACACCTTC
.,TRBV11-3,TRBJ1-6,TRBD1,CASSFGGTGAANSPLHF,TGTGCCAGCAGCTTTGGAGGGACAGGGGCCGCTAATTCACCCCTCCACTTT
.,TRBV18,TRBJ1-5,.,CASSLVDSSNQPQHF,TGTGCCAGCTCACTTGTCGACAGCTCGAATCAGCCCCAGCATTTT
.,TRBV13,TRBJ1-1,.,CASSSNGRGNTEAFF,TGTGCCAGCAGCTCGAACGGGAGGGGAAACACTGAAGCTTTCTTT
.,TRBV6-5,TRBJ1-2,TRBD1,CASSPRTGRGYTF,TGTGCCAGCAGTCCGCGGACAGGGAGGGGCTACACCTTC
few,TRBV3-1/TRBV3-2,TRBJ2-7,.,CASSQGPGQYF,TGTGCCAGCAGCCAAGGACCAGGGCAGTACTTC
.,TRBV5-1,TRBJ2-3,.,CASSLPNPSGDTQYF,TGCGCCAGCAGCTTACCTAACCCTAGTGGAGATACGCAGTATTTT
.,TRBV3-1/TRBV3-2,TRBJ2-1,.,CASSQGGNEQFF,TGTGCCAGCAGCCAAGGCGGGAATGAGCAGTTCTTC
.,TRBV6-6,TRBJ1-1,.,CASSHRDMNTEAFF,TGTGCCAGCAGCCACAGGGATATGAACACTGAAGCTTTCTTT
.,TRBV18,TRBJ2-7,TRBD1,CASSQDRGDHEQYF,TGTGCCAGCTCACAGGACAGGGGGGACCACGAGCAGTACTTC
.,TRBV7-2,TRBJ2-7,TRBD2,CASSLTSGSGHEQYF,TGTGCCAGCAGCCTAACTAGCGGGAGTGGCCACGAGCAGTACTTC
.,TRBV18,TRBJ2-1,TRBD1,CASSIGTGDRFNEQFF,TGTGCCAGCTCAATAGGGACAGGCGACCGATTCAATGAGCAGTTCTTC
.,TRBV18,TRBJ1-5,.,CASSPPSGSQQPQHF,TGTGCCAGCTCACCACCGTCCGGGAGCCAACAGCCCCAGCATTTT
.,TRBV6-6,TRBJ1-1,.,CASSYGASSAFF,TGTGCCAGCAGTTACGGGGCTTCTTCGGCTTTCTTT
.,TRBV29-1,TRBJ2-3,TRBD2,CSGQRGGMADTQYF,TGCAGCGGACAGCGGGGGGGCATGGCAGATACGCAGTATTTT
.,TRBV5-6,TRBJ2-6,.,CASSFDRTHGANVLTF,TGTGCCAGCAGCTTTGACAGGACGCATGGGGCCAACGTCCTGACTTTC
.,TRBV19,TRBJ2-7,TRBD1,CASSLPGQGSTYEQYF,TGTGCCAGTAGTCTTCCGGGACAGGGATCGACCTACGAGCAGTACTTC
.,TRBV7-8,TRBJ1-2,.,CASSSLQVPLYGYTF,TGTGCCAGCAGCTCACTGCAGGTGCCCTTATATGGCTACACCTTC
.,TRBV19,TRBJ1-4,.,CATTGSLSTNEKLFF,TGTGCCACCACAGGGTCCCTATCAACTAATGAAAAACTGTTTTTT
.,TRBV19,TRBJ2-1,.,CASSIDQGRSEQFF,TGTGCCAGTAGTATAGACCAGGGCCGCTCCGAGCAGTTCTTC
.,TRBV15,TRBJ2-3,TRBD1,CATSIGGQGASDTQYF,TGTGCCACCAGCATAGGAGGACAGGGGGCATCGGATACGCAGTATTTT
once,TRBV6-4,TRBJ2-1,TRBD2,CASSGWSWASGRDNEQFF,TGTGCCAGCAGTGGGTGGAGCTGGGCTAGCGGGAGGGATAATGAGCAGTTCTTC
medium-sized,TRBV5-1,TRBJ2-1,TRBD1,CASSLRGTDEQFF,TGCGCCAGCAGCCTCCGTGGGACAGATGAGCAGTTCTTC
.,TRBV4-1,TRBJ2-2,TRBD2,CASSPSGTSNTGELFF,TGCGCCAGCAGCCCCTCGGGGACTAGTAACACCGGGGAGCTGTTTTTT
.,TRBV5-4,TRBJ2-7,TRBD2,CASSDRLAGGPREQYF,TGTGCCAGCAGCGATAGACTAGCGGGGGGGCCGAGGGAGCAGTACTTC
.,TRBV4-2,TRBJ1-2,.,CASSRSGVQSNYGYTF,TGTGCCAGCAGCCGCTCGGGGGTACAGAGTAACTATGGCTACACCTTC
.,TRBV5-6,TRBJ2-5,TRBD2,CASRLTSGQETQYF,TGTGCCAGCAGGCTGACTAGCGGGCAAGAGACCCAGTACTTC
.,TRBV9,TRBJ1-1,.,CASSAPRGNTHTEAFF,TGTGCCAGCAGCGCTCCCCGGGGGAACACTCACACTGAAGCTTTCTTT